Reported below is one TCR beta chain. The antigen is undetermined. The protocol was immunoSEQ multiplex PCR, while the TCRdb copy is restricted to in-frame clones and leaves out a portion. The sample includes approximately 47,000 clones, roughly 81% of them seen just once. The data stem from a study of OX40 agonist ivuxolimab in advanced cancers. For the study at large: Participants averaged roughly 57 years of age (range about 23 to 90) and were around 80% male. Partial responses were seen in three patients, one with hepatocellular carcinoma and two with cutaneous melanoma.

Findings of the study overall: Among the lowest levels of clonal expansion were found in partial responders at 0.1-3.0 mg/kg. The study observed clonal expansion of CD4+ and CD8+ blood T cells by week 6 at 0.1 to 3.0 mg/kg.

The sequences come from CD4+ or CD8+ T cells sorted from blood, collected in a trial of the OX40 agonist ivuxolimab. This clonotype was obtained from an adult with an advanced solid tumor such as melanoma, head and neck, liver or kidney cancer.

The CDR3 DNA reads TGTGCCAGCAGCTTCAGCGGGAGTGGCGGGGAGCTGTTTTTT. This sequence encodes CASSFSGSGGELFF. The J gene is TRBJ2-2, the V gene TRBV9; 8 nucleotides align to TRBD2. V lost 4 bases to trimming and J lost 7 bases; unmatched junction nucleotides: 6. Germline-derived CDR1 and CDR2 are SGDLS and YYNGEE. CDR3 size: 14 residues.